The 17 T cell receptor beta chains listed next were all sequenced from one sample in a study of T cells in Graves' hyperthyroidism and ophthalmopathy. Regions amplified from RNA transcripts were the TCR beta CDR3 regions. With the HTBI primer set, the TCR CDR3 went through a first round of RT-PCR. TCRdb itself ran the multiplex PCR reads through MiXCR, one entry per CDR3 protein. The sample consists of some 510,000 distinct CDR3 sequences, around 42% of them appearing once. Sequenced input: peripheral blood or thyroid tissue (not recorded which). Source of these receptors: a woman younger than 30 with Graves' hyperthyroidism.

The sample holds one count of this clonotype. V and J are TRBV15 and TRBJ2-7, with TRBD2 identical over 7 bases. The CDR3 runs 13 residues. Germline assignment: CDR1 LNHNV and CDR2 YYDKDF (reference sequence). V trimming: 2 bases; J trimming: 7 bases; junction bases outside the gene matches: 5. The CDR3 region has the DNA TGTGCCACCAGCAGACCTCACGGGAGGGAGCAGTACTTC. Protein: CATSRPHGREQYF.

This clonotype was counted only a few times. Relative to the germline gene, one junction end is altered; a read error may explain this. The CDR3 sequence: CASSDPPATNEKLFF. CDR3 nucleotides: TGTGCCAGCAGTGATCCCCCCGCAACTAATGAAAAACTGTTTTTT. The chain recombines TRBV10-3 with TRBJ1-4; no clear D gene. Germline CDR1 reads ENHRY; CDR2 reads SYGVKD. This CDR3 contains 15 residues.

The table lists this clonotype with a few counts. V is TRBV7-2 and J is TRBJ2-7, with 7 bases fitting TRBD2. This CDR3 is 14 amino acids long. Germline V gives CDR1 SGHTA, CDR2 FQGNSA. V gave up 0 bases and J gave up 3 bases; unmatched junction bases: 2. The CDR3 nucleotides are TGTGCCAGCAGCTTAGCCAGGGAGGGCTACGAGCAGTACTTC. This encodes CASSLAREGYEQYF.

As regards this clonotype: Given a much more abundant clone one base away, this may be a read error. V and J are TRBV7-2 and TRBJ1-5; D remains ambiguous. Germline CDR1 SGHTA, CDR2 FQGNSA. This CDR3 contains 13 residues. CDR3 nucleotides: TGTGCCTGCAGCTTAGAACTTCATCAGCCCCAGCATTTT. Protein: CACSLELHQPQHF. Filled out from reference TRBV7-2 and TRBJ1-5, the complete variable domain reads GAGVSQSPSNKVTEKGKDVELRCDPISGHTALYWYRQSLGQGLEFLIYFQGNSAPDKSGLPSDRFSAERTGGSVSTLTIQRTQQEDSAVYLCACSLELHQPQHFGDGTRLSIL.

This chain uses TRBV7-4 with TRBJ2-5, with 9 bases matching TRBD1. Germline V gene data show CDR1 as SGHVT and CDR2 as SQSDAQ. This CDR3 spans 15 amino acids. J was trimmed by 4 bases and V by 6 bases; bases with no gene match: 9. The CDR3 protein is CASSETGGGGETQYF. The CDR3 nucleotides read TGTGCCAGCAGTGAGACAGGGGGAGGGGGAGAGACCCAGTACTTC.

This chain joins TRBV6-6 and TRBJ1-2; the D gene is possibly TRBD1 (5 bases). CDR1 is MNHNY and CDR2 is SVGAGI in the germline V gene (reference sequence). Between the trimmed V and J ends, which lost 6 bases and 8 bases, there was a span of 10 bases. The CDR3 spans 11 residues. CDR3 residues: CASRPRQGYTF. Written as DNA, the CDR3 is TGTGCCAGCAGACCGCGACAGGGCTACACCTTC.

This clonotype was counted between two and nine times. The chain links TRBV20-1 to TRBJ2-2; D is uncertain. Trimming pared 5 bases from V and 6 bases from J, leaving 10 bases between. The CDR3 is 12 amino acids. Germline V gene data show CDR1 as DFQATT and CDR2 as SNEGSKA (reference sequence). The CDR3 bases are TGCAGTGCTCATAGAGGCGCCGGGGAGCTGTTTTTT. Translation: CSAHRGAGELFF.

This clonotype was recorded at least ten times. The chain employs TRBV29-1 and TRBJ1-2; TRBD1 is a possible D gene (5 bases). The CDR3 has 13 residues. V lost 3 bases and J 0 bases, leaving 8 bases between the germline ends. Germline-derived CDR1 and CDR2 are SQVTM and ANQGSEA. The CDR3 DNA sequence: TGCAGCGTTGACTCAGGGACTAACTATGGCTACACCTTC. Its translation is CSVDSGTNYGYTF.

This clonotype occurred a few times. The genes are TRBV7-9 and TRBJ1-5, with TRBD1 matching 7 bases. V dropped 6 bases and J dropped 2; count of bases not matched to a gene: 4. This CDR3 has 14 amino acids. The germline V gene has CDR1 SEHNR and CDR2 FQNEAQ (reference sequence). The CDR3 DNA reads as TGTGCCAGCAGACGAGGGACAGGCAATCAGCCCCAGCATTTT. Translating gives CASRRGTGNQPQHF.

This clonotype was counted a few times. The chain employs TRBV2 and TRBJ1-1; no definite D call. V dropped 6 bases and J dropped 4 bases, with 18 bases sitting between them. CDR1 is SNHLY, CDR2 FYNNEI, per germline. This CDR3 comprises 15 residues. The CDR3 sequence is CASSQDKKRSTEAFF. The DNA for the CDR3 is TGTGCCAGCAGCCAAGATAAGAAAAGGAGCACTGAAGCTTTCTTT.

With regard to this clonotype: A much larger clone differs from this one at a single base, so this may be a read error. The chain is built from TRBV20-1 and TRBJ2-5; D call uncertain. Germline loops: CDR1 DFQATT, CDR2 SNEGSKA (reference sequence). This CDR3 region has 10 residues. The CDR3 region is CNAVQETQYF. CDR3 in DNA: TGCAATGCCGTTCAAGAGACCCAGTACTTC.

The rearrangement joins TRBV2 to TRBJ1-4; no reliable D call. Germline lookup yields CDR1 SNHLY and CDR2 FYNNEI. Trimming shortened V by 5 bases and J by 0 bases, and 4 bases separated the two germline ends. The CDR3 has 13 amino acids. CDR3 nucleotides: TGTGCCAGCAGTAGAGCAACTAATGAAAAACTGTTTTTT. The encoded protein is CASSRATNEKLFF.

Concerning this clonotype: At one end, the junction sequence differs from germline, possibly due to a read error. This chain uses TRBV7-9 with TRBJ1-1; D gene ambiguous. The CDR3 is 14 residues long. Per germline, CDR1 SEHNR and CDR2 FQNEAQ (reference sequence). The CDR3 DNA sequence: TGTGCCGGCAGCTTAGAGCCTCGCCCGGGTGAAGCTTTCTTT. It is translated as CAGSLEPRPGEAFF.

There are many counts of this clonotype. The chain carries TRBV14 and TRBJ1-1; no clear D. Germline assignment: CDR1 SGHDN and CDR2 FVKESK. Trimming cost V 4 bases and J 0 bases, with 9 bases left between them. The CDR3 totals 14 residues. The CDR3 here is CASSRGSMNTEAFF. The CDR3 DNA is TGTGCCAGCAGCCGTGGCTCCATGAACACTGAAGCTTTCTTT.

The gene calls are TRBV24-1 and TRBJ1-1; D remains ambiguous. CDR3 size: 14 residues. Trimming pared 5 bases from V and 0 bases from J, leaving 9 bases between. Germline values: CDR1 KGHDR, CDR2 SFDVKD. CDR3 sequence reads: CATSVYGMNTEAFF. CDR3 nucleotide sequence: TGTGCCACCAGTGTTTATGGGATGAACACTGAAGCTTTCTTT.

This clonotype showed up just once. The chain has TRBV7-2 and TRBJ1-2; D not certain. Germline loops: CDR1 SGHTA, CDR2 FQGNSA. The CDR3 consists of 14 residues. The germline V and J ends were trimmed by 6 bases and 7 bases, with 18 bases remaining between them. CDR3 sequence (DNA): TGTGCCAGCAGTGAGACGGTGGATGGCGGTGGCTACACCTTC. Its translation is CASSETVDGGGYTF.

This clonotype was detected only a few times. The genes are TRBV12-3 or TRBV12-4 and TRBJ1-2; D is unclear. V lost 5 bases and J 4 bases, leaving 14 bases between the germline ends. CDR3 size: 14 residues. CDR3 DNA: TGTGCCAGCAGTCTCAAAGGACTGCTCTATGGCTACACCTTC. It translates to CASSLKGLLYGYTF.